This entry lists 21 T cell receptor beta chains sequenced from one sample in a study of shared clonotypes between healthy human individuals. Only in-frame clones appear in the TCRdb table, and some are missing; sequencing was by immunoSEQ multiplex PCR. The data hold approximately 2,300,000 clones, with about 90% observed a single time. The specimen sequenced was naive CD4+ T cells from PBMCs. Subset reported: CD45RA+ positively selected. The receptors shown here come from a man younger than 35 in good health. Some clones in this sample may be carry-over from other donors' samples.

The rearrangement uses TRBV19 and TRBJ2-4; D call uncertain. The V end was cut by 7 bases, the J end by 0 bases, with 13 bases between. Germline CDR1 and CDR2: LNHDA and SQIVND (reference sequence). The CDR3 consists of 15 residues. CDR3 in amino acids: CASTGIELAKNIQYF. DNA for the CDR3: TGTGCCAGTACCGGCATTGAGTTAGCCAAAAACATTCAGTACTTC.

This clone was picked up one time. Other nucleotide sequences in the sample specify the same CDR3. The gene calls are TRBV6-1 and TRBJ2-5; no firm D call. Germline lookup yields CDR1 MNHNS and CDR2 SASEGT. V was cut by 2 bases and J by 5 bases, with 6 bases left in between. This CDR3 is 12 amino acids long. The CDR3 DNA reads as TGTGCCAGCAGTGAAATTAGGGAGACCCAGTACTTC. This gives the protein CASSEIRETQYF.

This clone was seen just once. The chain joins TRBV5-4 to TRBJ2-2, with a tentative D call TRBD2 (6 bases). This CDR3 spans 16 amino acids. Germline lookup yields CDR1 SGHNT and CDR2 YYREEE (reference sequence). V shed 4 bases and J shed 4 bases, with 17 bases lying between them. CDR3 in amino acids: CASSPAGDWSTGELFF. In DNA form, the CDR3 reads TGTGCCAGCAGCCCGGCTGGGGACTGGAGCACCGGGGAGCTGTTTTTT.

The V and J genes are TRBV6-5 and TRBJ2-5; TRBD2 might be the D (6 bases). Germline V gives CDR1 MNHEY, CDR2 SVGAGI. This CDR3 is 12 amino acids long. Trimming took 8 bases from V and 0 from J, leaving 7 bases between them. Here the CDR3 reads CASGDYQETQYF. CDR3 in DNA: TGTGCCAGCGGGGACTACCAAGAGACCCAGTACTTC.

For this clone: Additional DNA sequences in this sample encode the identical CDR3. This chain connects TRBV9 to TRBJ2-1; no reliable D call. Germline V CDR1 and CDR2: SGDLS, YYNGEE. This CDR3 spans 12 amino acids. Deletions cut 0 bases from V and 5 bases from J, with 3 bases between. The chain's CDR3 is CASSVDHNEQFF. The CDR3 bases are TGTGCCAGCAGCGTAGACCACAATGAGCAGTTCTTC.

The V call is TRBV15, the J call TRBJ2-7; D could derive from TRBD1 or TRBD2 (5 bases each). The CDR3 is 15 residues long. CDR1 and CDR2 from the germline V gene are LNHNV and YYDKDF (reference sequence). V lost 0 bases and J 2 bases, leaving 11 bases between the germline ends. CDR3 nucleotides: TGTGCCACCAGCAGAGATCCGGGACGCACCTACGAGCAGTACTTC. Protein: CATSRDPGRTYEQYF.

The gene calls are TRBV7-3 and TRBJ2-2, with TRBD2 matching over 7 bases. Trimming at V came to 1 base and at J to 4 bases, leaving 3 bases not matched to a gene. CDR1 is SGHTA, CDR2 FQGTGA, per germline. CDR3 size: 15 residues. Written as DNA, the CDR3 is TGTGCCAGCAGCTTAAGCAGGGAGGGCACCGGGGAGCTGTTTTTT. This encodes CASSLSREGTGELFF.

This clone was recorded once. This sequence joins TRBV5-1 and TRBJ1-3, with D possibly matching TRBD1 (6 bases). Per the germline V gene, CDR1 is SGHRS and CDR2 is YFSETQ. V lost 10 bases and J 3 bases, leaving 26 bases between the germline ends. This CDR3 contains 17 residues. CDR3 in amino acids: CARRTVHSGVIGNTIYF. The CDR3 DNA reads TGCGCCCGAAGGACGGTCCATTCAGGGGTGATTGGAAACACCATATATTTT.

On this clone: The sample carries other DNA sequences with the same CDR3. This chain uses TRBV6-5 with TRBJ2-7, with D hard to call. Trimming took 2 bases from V and 7 from J, leaving 6 bases between them. CDR3 size: 11 residues. Germline-derived CDR1 and CDR2 are MNHEY and SVGAGI. The CDR3 protein is CASSYGDEQYF. The CDR3 nucleotides read TGTGCCAGCAGTTACGGCGATGAGCAGTACTTC.

The chain uses TRBV7-6 and TRBJ2-5; 8 positions match TRBD1. The V gene end was trimmed by 5 bases and the J gene end by 4 bases; junction bases not matched to a gene: 6. Germline V gene sequence: CDR1 SGHVS, CDR2 FNYEAQ. This CDR3 is built from 14 residues. This CDR3 is CASSGQGVGETQYF. The DNA for the CDR3 is TGTGCCAGCAGCGGACAGGGAGTTGGAGAGACCCAGTACTTC.

This clone showed up just once. Additional DNA sequences in this sample encode the identical CDR3. The rearrangement links TRBV5-1 to TRBJ2-7, with D hard to call. Germline V gene sequence: CDR1 SGHRS, CDR2 YFSETQ. This CDR3 comprises 12 residues. With 2 bases removed from V and 3 bases from J, the gap between germline ends came to 6 bases. Here the CDR3 reads CASSLSSYEQYF. The CDR3 DNA follows: TGCGCCAGCAGCTTAAGTAGCTACGAGCAGTACTTC.

A remark on this clone: Other DNA sequences in this specimen translate into the identical CDR3. V and J are TRBV5-1 and TRBJ1-5; D uncertain. V was trimmed by 0 bases and J by 4 bases, leaving 5 bases between them. The germline CDR1 and CDR2 sequences are SGHRS and YFSETQ. The CDR3 spans 13 residues. The CDR3 DNA sequence: TGCGCCAGCAGCTTGGTCAGTAATCAGCCCCAGCATTTT. Translation gives CASSLVSNQPQHF. Full variable domain (rest looked up from reference TRBV5-1 and TRBJ1-5): KAGVTQTPRYLIKTRGQQVTLSCSPISGHRSVSWYQQTPGQGLQFLFEYFSETQRNKGNFPGRFSGRQFSNSRSEMNVSTLELGDSALYLCASSLVSNQPQHFGDGTRLSIL.

The rearrangement uses TRBV7-8 and TRBJ2-5; D gene uncertain. Germline V CDR1 and CDR2: SGHVS, FQNEAQ. The CDR3 extends over 12 amino acids. The V end lost 3 bases, the J end lost 5 bases, and 7 bases lay between the germline ends. CDR3 sequence reads: CASSFQRETQYF. The CDR3 DNA follows: TGTGCCAGCAGCTTCCAGAGGGAGACCCAGTACTTC.

The chain has TRBV6-5 and TRBJ2-3; D gene uncertain. The CDR3 covers 13 residues. The germline V and J ends were trimmed by 7 bases and 6 bases, with 14 bases remaining between them. Germline V gene sequence: CDR1 MNHEY, CDR2 SVGAGI. The CDR3, as DNA: TGTGCCAGCACCGACCCCCAATGGGATACGCAGTATTTT. Protein: CASTDPQWDTQYF.

V gene TRBV7-9 combines with J gene TRBJ2-1, with 7 positions matching TRBD2. J lost 10 bases, V lost 2 bases, and 2 bases had no gene match. The length of the CDR3 is 12 residues. The V gene's germline CDR1 is SEHNR and CDR2 FQNEAQ (reference sequence). The CDR3 sequence: CASSLLLAEQFF. In DNA form, the CDR3 reads TGTGCCAGCAGCTTATTACTAGCGGAGCAGTTCTTC.

The chain has TRBV9 and TRBJ2-5; 10 bases fit TRBD2. The CDR3 extends over 15 amino acids. V lost 3 bases to trimming and J lost 5 bases; unmatched junction nucleotides: 7. Per the germline V gene, CDR1 is SGDLS and CDR2 is YYNGEE. DNA of the CDR3: TGTGCCAGCAGCGGGTCTAGCGGGAGATGGGAGACCCAGTACTTC. Encoded protein: CASSGSSGRWETQYF. The variable domain in full, completed from reference TRBV9 and TRBJ2-5, reads DSGVTQTPKHLITATGQRVTLRCSPRSGDLSVYWYQQSLDQGLQFLIQYYNGEERAKGNILERFSAQQFPDLHSELNLSSLELGDSALYFCASSGSSGRWETQYFGPGTRLLVL.

J is TRBJ2-1 and V is TRBV27; TRBD2 aligns across 9 bases. Trimming at V came to 2 bases and at J to 9 bases, leaving 14 bases not matched to a gene. CDR3 length: 17 amino acids. Germline CDR1 is MNHEY and CDR2 is SMNVEV (reference sequence). This CDR3 reads CASSLPLGRGRAVEQFF. The CDR3 nucleotides read TGTGCCAGCAGTTTACCTCTCGGTCGCGGGAGGGCCGTTGAGCAGTTCTTC.

The gene calls are TRBV7-9 and TRBJ1-2; D might be TRBD1 (6 bases). CDR1 and CDR2 (germline): SEHNR, FQNEAQ (reference sequence). CDR3 length equals 13 residues. V was pared by 7 bases and J by 8 bases, with 17 bases between. This chain's CDR3 is CASTWTGQGGYTF. The CDR3 nucleotides are TGTGCCAGCACGTGGACGGGGCAGGGGGGCTACACCTTC. Looking up the rest from reference TRBV7-9 and TRBJ1-2 gives the full variable domain: DTGVSQNPRHKITKRGQNVTFRCDPISEHNRLYWYRQTLGQGPEFLTYFQNEAQLEKSRLLSDRFSAERPKGSFSTLEIQRTEQGDSAMYLCASTWTGQGGYTFGSGTRLTVV.

The chain couples TRBV9 to TRBJ1-1; 8 nucleotides agree with TRBD1. This CDR3 is built from 15 residues. V gave up 4 bases and J gave up 1 base; unmatched junction bases: 6. In germline, CDR1 is SGDLS, CDR2 YYNGEE. The CDR3 DNA sequence: TGTGCCAGCAGCCCCGACAGGGGAGGGAACACTGAAGCTTTCTTT. Its protein product is CASSPDRGGNTEAFF.

The chain is built from TRBV28 and TRBJ1-3; D remains unclear. CDR3 length: 16 residues. Trimming stripped 5 bases from V and 2 bases from J, with 16 bases between. In germline, CDR1 is MDHEN, CDR2 SYDVKM. CDR3 DNA: TGTGCCAGCAGTCTGCGAGAGGGAAGGACTGGAAACACCATATATTTT. Translation: CASSLREGRTGNTIYF.

The V and J genes are TRBV28 and TRBJ2-6, with TRBD1 matching over 7 bases. J lost 2 bases, V lost 5 bases, and 15 bases had no gene match. Germline CDR1 reads MDHEN; CDR2 reads SYDVKM. This CDR3 comprises 19 residues. The CDR3 protein is CASSDGTVGQRAGANVLTF. The CDR3 nucleotides are TGTGCCAGCAGTGATGGGACAGTTGGGCAAAGGGCTGGGGCCAACGTCCTGACTTTC.